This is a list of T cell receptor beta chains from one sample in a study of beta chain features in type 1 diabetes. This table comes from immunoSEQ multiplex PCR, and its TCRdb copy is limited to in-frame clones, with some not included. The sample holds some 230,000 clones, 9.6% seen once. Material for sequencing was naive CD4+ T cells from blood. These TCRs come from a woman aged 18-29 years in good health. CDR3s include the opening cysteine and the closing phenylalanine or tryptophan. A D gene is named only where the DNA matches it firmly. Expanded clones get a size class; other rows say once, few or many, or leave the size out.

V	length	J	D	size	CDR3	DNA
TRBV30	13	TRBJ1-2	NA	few	CAWSLSGLEGYTF	TGTGCCTGGAGCCTATCGGGACTCGAAGGCTACACCTTC
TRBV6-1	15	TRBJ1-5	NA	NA	CASSSSDRSNQPQHF	NA
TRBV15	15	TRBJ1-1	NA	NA	CATSRAPGGLAEAFF	TGTGCCACCAGCAGGGCGCCCGGGGGTTTGGCTGAAGCTTTCTTT
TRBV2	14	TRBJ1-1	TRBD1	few	CASRWQGADTEAFF	TGTGCCAGCAGGTGGCAGGGGGCAGATACTGAAGCTTTCTTT
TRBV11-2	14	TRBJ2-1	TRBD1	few	CASSSPTGGIEQFF	TGTGCCAGCAGCTCGCCGACAGGGGGCATTGAGCAGTTCTTC
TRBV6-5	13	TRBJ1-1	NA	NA	CASSLQGNTEAFF	TGTGCCAGCAGTCTCCAGGGGAACACTGAAGCTTTCTTT
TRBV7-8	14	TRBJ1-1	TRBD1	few	CASSLDRTNTEAFF	TGTGCCAGCAGCTTGGACAGGACTAACACTGAAGCTTTCTTT
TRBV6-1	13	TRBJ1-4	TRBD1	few	CASWDRDNEKLFF	TGTGCCAGCTGGGACAGGGATAATGAAAAACTGTTTTTT
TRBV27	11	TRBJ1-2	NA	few	CASSWGTPFTF	TGTGCCAGCAGTTGGGGGACTCCCTTTACCTTC
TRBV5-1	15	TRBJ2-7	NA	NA	CASSRGDTVSYEQYF	TGCGCCAGCAGCAGAGGGGACACCGTCTCCTACGAGCAGTACTTC
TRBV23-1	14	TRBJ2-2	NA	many	CASSQSSYTGELFF	TGCGCCAGCAGTCAATCGTCGTACACCGGGGAGCTGTTTTTT
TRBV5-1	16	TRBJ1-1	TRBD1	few	CASSGNRGHMNTEAFF	TGCGCCAGCAGCGGAAACAGGGGACACATGAACACTGAAGCTTTCTTT
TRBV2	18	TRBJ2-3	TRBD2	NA	CASRKLAGGHTSTDTQYF	TGTGCCAGCCGGAAGCTAGCGGGAGGGCACACTAGCACAGATACGCAGTATTTT
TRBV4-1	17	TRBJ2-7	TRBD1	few	CASSQVPTRQGANEQYF	TGCGCCAGCAGCCAAGTCCCTACCCGACAGGGGGCGAACGAGCAGTACTTC
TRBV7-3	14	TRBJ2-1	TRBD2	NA	CASSLSGGLNEQFF	TGTGCCAGCAGCTTATCGGGGGGGCTGAATGAGCAGTTCTTC
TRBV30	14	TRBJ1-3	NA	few	CAWRARTAGNTIYF	TGTGCCTGGAGGGCCCGGACTGCTGGAAACACCATATATTTT
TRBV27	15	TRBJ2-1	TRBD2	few	CASSFSGRENNEQFF	TGTGCCAGCAGTTTTAGCGGGAGGGAAAACAATGAGCAGTTCTTC
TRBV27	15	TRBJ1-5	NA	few	CASSLLGQSNQPQHF	TGTGCCAGCAGTTTACTTGGACAGTCCAATCAGCCCCAGCATTTT
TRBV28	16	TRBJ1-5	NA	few	CASSLLQGGGNQPQHF	TGTGCCAGCAGTTTACTCCAGGGAGGCGGCAATCAGCCCCAGCATTTT
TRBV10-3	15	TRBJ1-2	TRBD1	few	CAITGTGTGDYGYTF	TGTGCCATCACCGGGACAGGGACGGGTGACTATGGCTACACCTTC
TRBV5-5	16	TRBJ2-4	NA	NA	CASSLVLVQGKNIQYF	TGTGCCAGCAGCTTGGTTTTAGTTCAGGGGAAAAACATTCAGTACTTC
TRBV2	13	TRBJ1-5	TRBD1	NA	CASTRGLNQPQHF	TGTGCCAGCACCAGGGGGCTAAACCAGCCCCAGCATTTT
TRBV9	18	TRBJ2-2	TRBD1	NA	CASGGQGTPEGRTGELFF	TGTGCCAGTGGGGGACAGGGGACCCCAGAAGGACGGACCGGGGAGCTGTTTTTT
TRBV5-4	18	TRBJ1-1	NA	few	CASSLGYGGAQVNTEAFF	TGTGCCAGCAGCTTAGGGTACGGGGGGGCGCAGGTGAACACTGAAGCTTTCTTT
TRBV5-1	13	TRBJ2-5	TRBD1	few	CASSLQGAETQYF	TGCGCCAGCAGTCTACAGGGGGCTGAGACCCAGTACTTC
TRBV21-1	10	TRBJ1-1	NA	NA	CASSVTWRRF	TGTGCCAGCAGCGTTACATGGAGGCGGTTT
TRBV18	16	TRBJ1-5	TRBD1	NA	CASSPLGQGGGQPQHF	TGTGCCAGCTCACCATTGGGACAGGGGGGAGGTCAGCCCCAGCATTTT
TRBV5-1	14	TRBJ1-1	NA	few	CASSPGNENTEAFF	TGCGCCAGCAGCCCAGGTAATGAGAACACTGAAGCTTTCTTT
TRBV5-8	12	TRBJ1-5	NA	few	CASSFAVKNQHF	TGTGCCAGCAGCTTCGCGGTCAAAAACCAGCATTTT
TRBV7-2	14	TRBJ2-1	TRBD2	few	CASRRTSGSHEQFF	TGTGCCAGCCGCCGGACTAGCGGGAGTCATGAGCAGTTCTTC
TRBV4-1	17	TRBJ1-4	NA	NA	CASSQRGTAATNEKLFF	TGCGCCAGCAGCCAACGCGGGACGGCTGCAACTAATGAAAAACTGTTTTTT
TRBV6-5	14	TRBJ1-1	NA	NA	CASSYSRGWTEAFF	TGTGCCAGCAGTTACTCTCGGGGTTGGACTGAAGCTTTCTTT
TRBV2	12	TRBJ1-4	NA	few	CASSWGYEKLFF	TGTGCCAGCAGTTGGGGCTATGAAAAACTGTTTTTT
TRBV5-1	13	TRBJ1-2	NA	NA	CASSLDTSSGYTF	TGCGCCAGCAGCTTGGACACTAGTTCTGGCTACACCTTC
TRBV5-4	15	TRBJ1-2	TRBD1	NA	CASSSPGQGAGGYTF	TGTGCCAGCAGCTCACCGGGACAGGGGGCTGGCGGCTACACCTTC
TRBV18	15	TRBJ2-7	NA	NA	CASSPNGRGVDEQYF	TGTGCCAGCTCACCAAACGGCAGGGGGGTCGACGAGCAGTACTTC
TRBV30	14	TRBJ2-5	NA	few	CAWSSPFRQETQYF	TGTGCCTGGAGTTCTCCTTTCAGGCAAGAGACCCAGTACTTC
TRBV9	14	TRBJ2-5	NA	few	CASSVKGRAETQYF	TGTGCCAGCAGCGTAAAAGGGCGGGCAGAGACCCAGTACTTC
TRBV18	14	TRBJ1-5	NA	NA	CASSPPEGNQPQHF	TGTGCCAGCTCACCACCGGAGGGGAATCAGCCCCAGCATTTT
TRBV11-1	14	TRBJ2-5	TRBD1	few	CASSFTGGRETQYF	TGTGCCAGCAGCTTCACAGGGGGGCGCGAGACCCAGTACTTC
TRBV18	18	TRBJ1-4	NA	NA	CASSPLWGGSSTNEKLFF	TGTGCCAGCTCACCCCTGTGGGGGGGCAGCTCAACTAATGAAAAACTGTTTTTT